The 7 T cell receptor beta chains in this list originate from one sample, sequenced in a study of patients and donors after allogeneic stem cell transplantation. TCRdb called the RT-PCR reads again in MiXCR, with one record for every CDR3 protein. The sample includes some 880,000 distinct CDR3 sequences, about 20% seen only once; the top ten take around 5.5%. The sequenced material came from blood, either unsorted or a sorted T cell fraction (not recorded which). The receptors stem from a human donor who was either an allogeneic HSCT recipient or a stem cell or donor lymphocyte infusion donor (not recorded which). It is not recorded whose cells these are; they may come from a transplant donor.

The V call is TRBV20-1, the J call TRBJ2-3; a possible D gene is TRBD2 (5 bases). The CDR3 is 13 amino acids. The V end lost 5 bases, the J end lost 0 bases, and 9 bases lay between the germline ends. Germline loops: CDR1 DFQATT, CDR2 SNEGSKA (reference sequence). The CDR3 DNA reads TGCAGTGCTCTGGGGAGCAGCACAGATACGCAGTATTTT. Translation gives CSALGSSTDTQYF.

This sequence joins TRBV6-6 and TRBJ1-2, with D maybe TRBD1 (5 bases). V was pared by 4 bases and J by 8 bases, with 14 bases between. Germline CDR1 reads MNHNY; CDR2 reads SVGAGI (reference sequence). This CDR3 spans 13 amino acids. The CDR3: CASSLDGQVGYTF. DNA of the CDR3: TGTGCCAGCAGTTTAGATGGACAAGTGGGCTACACCTTC.

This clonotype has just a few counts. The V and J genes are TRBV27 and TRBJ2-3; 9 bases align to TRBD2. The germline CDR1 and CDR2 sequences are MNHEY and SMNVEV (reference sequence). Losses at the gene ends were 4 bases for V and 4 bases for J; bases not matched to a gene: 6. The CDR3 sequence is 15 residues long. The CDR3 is CASSSLPSGADTQYF. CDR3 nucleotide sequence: TGTGCCAGCAGTTCCCTTCCTAGCGGGGCAGATACGCAGTATTTT.

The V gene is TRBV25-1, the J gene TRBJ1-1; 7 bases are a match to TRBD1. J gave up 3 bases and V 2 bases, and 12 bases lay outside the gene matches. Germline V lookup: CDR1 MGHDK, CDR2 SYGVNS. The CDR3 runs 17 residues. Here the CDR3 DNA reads TGTGCCAGCAGTGAACCCCCTTCCCCCGGGACAGACACTGAAGCTTTCTTT. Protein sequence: CASSEPPSPGTDTEAFF.

The CDR3 reads CASRVGGGNTEAFF. Written as DNA, the CDR3 is TGTGCCAGCAGAGTCGGAGGGGGTAACACTGAAGCTTTCTTT. The rearrangement uses TRBV2 and TRBJ1-1, with a possible D match to TRBD1 (6 bases). Germline assignment: CDR1 SNHLY and CDR2 FYNNEI. Trimming pared 6 bases from V and 2 bases from J, leaving 13 bases between. The CDR3 contains 14 residues.

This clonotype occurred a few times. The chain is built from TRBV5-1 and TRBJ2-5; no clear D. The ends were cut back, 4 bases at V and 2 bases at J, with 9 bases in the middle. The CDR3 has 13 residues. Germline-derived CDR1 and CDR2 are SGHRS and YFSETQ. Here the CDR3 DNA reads TGCGCCAGCAGCCCCCTTAGGCAAGAGACCCAGTACTTC. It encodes CASSPLRQETQYF.

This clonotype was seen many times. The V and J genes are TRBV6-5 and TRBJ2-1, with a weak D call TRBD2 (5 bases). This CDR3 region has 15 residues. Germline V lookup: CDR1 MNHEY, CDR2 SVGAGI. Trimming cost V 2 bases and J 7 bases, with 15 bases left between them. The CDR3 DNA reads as TGTGCCAGCAGTTACCGACCCGAGGGTTGGAATGAGCAGTTCTTC. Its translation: CASSYRPEGWNEQFF.